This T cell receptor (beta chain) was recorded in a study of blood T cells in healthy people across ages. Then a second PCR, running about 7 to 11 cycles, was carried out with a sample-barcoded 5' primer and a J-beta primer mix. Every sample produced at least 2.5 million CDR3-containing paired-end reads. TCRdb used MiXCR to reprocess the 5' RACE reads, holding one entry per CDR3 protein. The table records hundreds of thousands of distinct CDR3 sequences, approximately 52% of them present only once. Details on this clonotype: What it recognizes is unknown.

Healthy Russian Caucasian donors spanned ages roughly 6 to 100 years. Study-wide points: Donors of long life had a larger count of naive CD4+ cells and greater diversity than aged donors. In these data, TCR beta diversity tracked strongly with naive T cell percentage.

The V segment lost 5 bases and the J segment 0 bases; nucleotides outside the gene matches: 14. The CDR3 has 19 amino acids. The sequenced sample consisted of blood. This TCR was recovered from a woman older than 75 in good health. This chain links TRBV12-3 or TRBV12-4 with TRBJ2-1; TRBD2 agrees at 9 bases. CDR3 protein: CASSASLAGATFSYNEQFF. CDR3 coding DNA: TGTGCCAGCAGTGCCTCGTTAGCGGGGGCCACCTTCTCCTACAATGAGCAGTTCTTC.